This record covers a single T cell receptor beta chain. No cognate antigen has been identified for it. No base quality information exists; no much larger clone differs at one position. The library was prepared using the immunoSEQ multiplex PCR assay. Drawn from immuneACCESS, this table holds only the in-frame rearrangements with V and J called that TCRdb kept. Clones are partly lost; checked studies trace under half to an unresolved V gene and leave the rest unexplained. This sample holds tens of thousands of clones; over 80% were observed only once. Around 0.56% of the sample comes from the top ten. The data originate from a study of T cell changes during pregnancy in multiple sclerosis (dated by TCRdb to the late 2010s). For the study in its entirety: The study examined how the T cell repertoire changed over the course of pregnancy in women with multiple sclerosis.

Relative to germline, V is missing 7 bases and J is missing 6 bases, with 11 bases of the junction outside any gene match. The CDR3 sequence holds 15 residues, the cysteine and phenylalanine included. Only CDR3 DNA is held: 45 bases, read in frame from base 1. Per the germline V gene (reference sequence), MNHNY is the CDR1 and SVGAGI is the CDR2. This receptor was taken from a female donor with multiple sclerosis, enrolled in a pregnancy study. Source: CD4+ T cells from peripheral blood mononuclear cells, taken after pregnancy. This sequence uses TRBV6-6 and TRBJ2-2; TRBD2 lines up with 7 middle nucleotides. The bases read TGTGCCAGCACCCCTTGGCGGGAGACTTCCGGGGAGCTGTTTTTT. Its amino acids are CASTPWRETSGELFF.